This T cell receptor beta chain came from a study of immune cell composition in non-small cell lung cancer. Trimming left V 5 bases short and J 4 bases short, with 14 bases between. The CDR3 has 15 residues. Germline V gene lookup returns CDR1 SNHLY and CDR2 FYNNEI. The table came from immunoSEQ multiplex PCR; TCRdb's copy has only in-frame clones and leaves some out. Seen here are about 2,000 clones, approximately 77% observed once, and the top ten hold about 14%. The sequence was collected from a human donor with non-small cell lung cancer. V is TRBV2 and J is TRBJ1-4; possible D gene TRBD1, 6 bases. Input material: lung tumor tissue. This CDR3 is CASSSGTSFNEKLFF. The CDR3 DNA sequence: TGTGCCAGCAGTTCCGGGACATCCTTTAATGAAAAACTGTTTTTT.